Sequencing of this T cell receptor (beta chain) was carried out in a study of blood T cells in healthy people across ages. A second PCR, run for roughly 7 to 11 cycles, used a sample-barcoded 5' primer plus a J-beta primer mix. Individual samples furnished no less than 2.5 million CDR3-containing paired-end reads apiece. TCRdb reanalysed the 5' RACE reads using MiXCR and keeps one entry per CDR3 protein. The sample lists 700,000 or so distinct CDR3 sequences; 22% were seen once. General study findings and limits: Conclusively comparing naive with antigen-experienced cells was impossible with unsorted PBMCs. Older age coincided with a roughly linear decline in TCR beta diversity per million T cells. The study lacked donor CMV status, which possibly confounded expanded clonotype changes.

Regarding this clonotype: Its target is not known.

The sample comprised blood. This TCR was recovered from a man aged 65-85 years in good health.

CDR3 DNA: TGTGCCAGCAGTTTAATAGCGGCTGCACCCCAGACCCAGTACTTC. Protein sequence: CASSLIAAAPQTQYF. The chain carries TRBV28 and TRBJ2-5; weak D call: TRBD2 (6 bases). This CDR3 region has 15 residues. CDR1 and CDR2 (germline): MDHEN, SYDVKM. With 2 bases removed from V and 6 bases from J, the gap between germline ends came to 16 bases.